These 22 T cell receptor beta chains share one sample of origin, sequenced in a study of Ad26.COV2.S vaccination and SARS-CoV-2 variants. The sample's treatment: some 20 received Ad26.COV2.S at low or high dose, single or two shots; roughly 5 received placebo; per-sample allocation not given. Sampling took place 63 days after the first vaccine or placebo injection. Produced via immunoSEQ multiplex PCR; TCRdb's table is partial and in-frame only. The table includes about 440,000 clones, 90% detected once. The source was peripheral blood, collected in a trial of Ad26.COV2.S vaccine versus placebo. The receptors were sampled from a person between 18 and 65 years old who received the Ad26.COV2.S COVID-19 vaccine or a placebo.

The chain links TRBV14 to TRBJ2-7; D gene uncertain. The CDR3 runs to 14 residues. CDR1 SGHDN and CDR2 FVKESK come from the germline V gene. V shed 2 bases and J shed 2 bases, with 10 bases lying between them. CDR3 sequence (DNA): TGTGCCAGCAGCCAAAGGCCCATGGCCTACGAGCAGTACTTC. This sequence encodes CASSQRPMAYEQYF.

The chain is built from TRBV5-1 and TRBJ2-3; no clear D gene. Per the germline V gene, CDR1 is SGHRS and CDR2 is YFSETQ. The CDR3 is 14 residues long. Deletions cut 0 bases from V and 5 bases from J, with 10 bases between. CDR3 bases: TGCGCCAGCAGCTTGGGTAACCCGGGAGATACGCAGTATTTT. This encodes CASSLGNPGDTQYF.

V and J are TRBV11-2 and TRBJ1-3; 7 bases are shared with TRBD1. The CDR3 extends over 14 amino acids. V lost 5 bases to trimming and J lost 7 bases; unmatched junction nucleotides: 8. Germline V lookup: CDR1 SGHAT, CDR2 FQNNGV. CDR3 DNA sequence: TGTGCCAGCAGCCGTCGACAGGGCGGCAACACCATATATTTT. It translates to CASSRRQGGNTIYF.

As concerns this clone: This same CDR3 is encoded by further DNA sequences in the sample. J is TRBJ2-6 and V is TRBV2, with D unclear. Trimming removed 5 bases from V and 0 bases from J, with 5 bases in between. The CDR3 is made up of 14 amino acids. The V gene's germline CDR1 is SNHLY and CDR2 FYNNEI. CDR3 sequence: CASSSSSGANVLTF. In nucleotides, the CDR3 is TGTGCCAGCAGTTCCAGCTCTGGGGCCAACGTCCTGACTTTC. Combining the CDR3 with reference TRBV2 and TRBJ2-6 gives the whole variable domain EPEVTQTPSHQVTQMGQEVILRCVPISNHLYFYWYRQILGQKVEFLVSFYNNEISEKSEIFDDQFSVERPDGSNFTLKIRSTKLEDSAMYFCASSSSSGANVLTFGAGSRLTVL.

This clone was found once. The CDR3 reads CASSPDLEYGYTF. CDR3 nucleotides: TGTGCCAGCAGCCCGGATTTGGAGTATGGCTACACCTTC. The rearrangement uses TRBV7-2 and TRBJ1-2; no clear D. Germline assignment: CDR1 SGHTA and CDR2 FQGNSA. Deletions cut 5 bases from V and 5 bases from J, with 12 bases between. CDR3 length: 13 residues.

The rearrangement uses TRBV18 and TRBJ1-2; D possibly corresponds to TRBD1 (6 bases). Trimming removed 6 bases from V and 3 bases from J, with 14 bases in between. The CDR3 length is 14 residues. Germline values: CDR1 KGHSH, CDR2 LQKENI. The CDR3 DNA sequence: TGTGCCAGCTCTTCCGGACAGAGACACTATGGCTACACCTTC. Protein product: CASSSGQRHYGYTF.

The chain combines TRBV11-1 with TRBJ2-2, with TRBD1 matching over 7 bases. This CDR3 region has 16 residues. From germline, CDR1 is SGHAT and CDR2 FQDESV (reference sequence). V gave up 5 bases and J gave up 5 bases; unmatched junction bases: 11. The CDR3 bases are TGTGCCAGCAGCACTAGACAGGGTTATAGTACCGGGGAGCTGTTTTTT. This gives the protein CASSTRQGYSTGELFF.

The chain links TRBV9 to TRBJ2-3; 15 bases match TRBD2. The germline CDR1 and CDR2 sequences are SGDLS and YYNGEE. V was pared by 3 bases and J by 4 bases, with 3 bases of the junction left unmatched. The CDR3 consists of 16 residues. The CDR3 loop is CASSEGLAGGADTQYF. The CDR3, as DNA: TGTGCCAGCAGCGAGGGACTAGCGGGAGGAGCAGATACGCAGTATTTT.

The chain is built from TRBV2 and TRBJ1-2; D call uncertain. Trimming pared 8 bases from V and 4 bases from J, leaving 8 bases between. The CDR3 covers 11 residues. Per the germline V gene, CDR1 is SNHLY and CDR2 is FYNNEI. CDR3 in DNA: TGTGCCAGCCTCTTCTCCTATGGCTACACCTTC. Translation gives CASLFSYGYTF.

V and J are TRBV7-3 and TRBJ2-5; D gene unclear. Germline-derived CDR1 and CDR2 are SGHTA and FQGTGA. This CDR3 has 15 residues. Trimming removed 3 bases at V and 5 bases at J, with 16 bases between. The CDR3 reads CASSLAPSPEETQYF. CDR3 DNA: TGTGCCAGCAGCTTGGCCCCAAGCCCCGAGGAGACCCAGTACTTC.

This clone was recorded only once. The chain has TRBV11-1 and TRBJ2-3; 14 bases map to TRBD2. There are 17 residues in the CDR3. Germline-derived CDR1 and CDR2 are SGHAT and FQDESV (reference sequence). Unmatched junction bases numbered 9, after V lost 0 bases and J lost 10 bases. CDR3 DNA: TGTGCCAGCAGCTTAGCGAGACTAGCGGGAGGGCCTATTGCGCAGTATTTT. Translation gives CASSLARLAGGPIAQYF. Based on the CDR3 plus reference TRBV11-1 and TRBJ2-3, the full variable domain is EAEVAQSPRYKITEKSQAVAFWCDPISGHATLYWYRQILGQGPELLVQFQDESVVDDSQLPKDRFSAERLKGVDSTLKIQPAELGDSAMYLCASSLARLAGGPIAQYFGPGTRLTVL.

This clone was detected a few times. This chain connects TRBV10-3 to TRBJ2-3; weak D call: TRBD2 (7 bases). The CDR3 consists of 15 residues. V shed 3 bases and J shed 4 bases, with 14 bases lying between them. CDR1 is ENHRY, CDR2 SYGVKD, per germline. The CDR3 spells CAISDVGGRADTQYF. The CDR3 DNA sequence: TGTGCCATCAGTGATGTCGGGGGGCGGGCAGATACGCAGTATTTT.

The rearrangement links TRBV28 to TRBJ1-5; D is unresolved. The germline V and J ends were trimmed by 5 bases and 4 bases, with 9 bases remaining between them. There are 13 residues in the CDR3. Germline V gene sequence: CDR1 MDHEN, CDR2 SYDVKM. Written as DNA, the CDR3 is TGTGCCAGCAGTAACGGTCTTAATCAGCCCCAGCATTTT. This sequence encodes CASSNGLNQPQHF.

V and J are TRBV4-2 and TRBJ2-2, with 11 nucleotides matching TRBD2. Germline assignment: CDR1 LGHNA and CDR2 YNFKEQ. This CDR3 spans 19 amino acids. Unmatched junction bases numbered 9, after V lost 1 base and J lost 2 bases. This chain's CDR3 is CASSQASNSGRANTGELFF. The CDR3 bases are TGTGCCAGCAGCCAAGCCTCGAATAGCGGGAGGGCTAACACCGGGGAGCTGTTTTTT.

For this clone: Other nucleotide sequences from this sample produce the same CDR3. The chain links TRBV18 to TRBJ2-5; 7 nucleotides align to TRBD1. CDR1 is KGHSH and CDR2 is LQKENI in the germline V gene. The CDR3 is 14 amino acids. Germline trimming cut 0 bases from V and 2 bases from J; bases unmatched to any gene: 0. CDR3 region: CASSPPGQQETQYF. DNA for the CDR3: TGTGCCAGCTCACCACCGGGACAGCAAGAGACCCAGTACTTC.

The chain joins TRBV7-9 to TRBJ2-1; 10 positions match TRBD2. J lost 4 bases, V lost 5 bases, and 8 bases had no gene match. CDR3 length equals 16 residues. CDR1 is SEHNR and CDR2 is FQNEAQ in the germline V gene (reference sequence). CDR3 coding DNA: TGTGCCAGCAGCCCTAGTGGACTAGCGGATTACAATGAGCAGTTCTTC. Translating gives CASSPSGLADYNEQFF.

The chain uses TRBV7-8 and TRBJ1-5; TRBD1 might be the D (5 bases). Between the trimmed V and J ends, which lost 7 bases and 4 bases, there was a span of 11 bases. The CDR3 sequence is 13 residues long. CDR1 and CDR2 (germline): SGHVS, FQNEAQ. CDR3 sequence reads: CASTTATNQPQHF. For the CDR3, the DNA is TGTGCCAGCACGACAGCTACAAATCAGCCCCAGCATTTT. The entire variable domain, with the rest obtained from reference TRBV7-8 and TRBJ1-5, is as follows: GAGVSQSPRYKVAKRGQDVALRCDPISGHVSLFWYQQALGQGPEFLTYFQNEAQLDKSGLPSDRFFAERPEGSVSTLKIQRTQQEDSAVYLCASTTATNQPQHFGDGTRLSIL.

In its sample, this clone was seen once. V and J are TRBV10-3 and TRBJ2-5, with TRBD1 matching over 10 bases. Looked up from germline, CDR1 is ENHRY and CDR2 is SYGVKD. The CDR3 extends over 15 amino acids. V lost 4 bases to trimming and J lost 5 bases; unmatched junction nucleotides: 7. In nucleotides, the CDR3 is TGTGCCATCAGTGCCTTTGACAGGGGGCCGGAGACCCAGTACTTC. Translated, it gives CAISAFDRGPETQYF.

The chain has TRBV24-1 and TRBJ2-1, with D perhaps TRBD2 (6 bases). The germline V gene has CDR1 KGHDR and CDR2 SFDVKD. The CDR3 is 14 residues long. Trimming stripped 5 bases from V and 2 bases from J, with 9 bases between. The CDR3 spells CATSAGVPYNEQFF. The CDR3 nucleotides read TGTGCCACCAGTGCGGGAGTCCCCTACAATGAGCAGTTCTTC.

The J gene is TRBJ1-6, the V gene TRBV3-1 (or the pseudogene TRBV3-2), with D tentatively TRBD1 (5 bases). The CDR3 is made up of 16 amino acids. Germline assignment: CDR1 LGHDT and CDR2 YNNKEL (reference sequence). V was pared by 1 base and J by 2 bases, with 9 bases between. The CDR3 sequence is CASSQARVTYNSPLHF. CDR3 in DNA: TGTGCCAGCAGCCAAGCCAGGGTCACCTATAATTCACCCCTCCACTTT.

This sequence joins TRBV28 and TRBJ1-4; D gene uncertain. The germline CDR1 and CDR2 sequences are MDHEN and SYDVKM. The V and J ends lost 8 bases and 0 bases respectively, with 10 bases between them. CDR3 size: 14 residues. CDR3 DNA sequence: TGTGCCAGCTCGAGGCCCGCAACTAATGAAAAACTGTTTTTT. It translates to CASSRPATNEKLFF.

The V call is TRBV7-9, the J call TRBJ2-1; possibly TRBD1 for D (6 bases). Trimming pared 4 bases from V and 5 bases from J, leaving 18 bases between. The CDR3 is 16 amino acids. The V gene's germline CDR1 is SEHNR and CDR2 FQNEAQ (reference sequence). The CDR3 loop reads CASSYREGSANNEQFF. DNA of the CDR3: TGTGCCAGCAGCTACAGGGAAGGTTCCGCCAACAATGAGCAGTTCTTC.